This TCR beta chain was documented in a study of CD8 T cells in ankylosing spondylitis. The length of the CDR3 is 14 residues. Germline assignment: CDR1 SGHRS and CDR2 YFSETQ. V shed 4 bases and J shed 6 bases, with 14 bases lying between them. One entry per CDR3 protein results from TCRdb running MiXCR on the 5' RACE reads. The table lists around 100,000 distinct CDR3 sequences, less than 25% of them singletons. Sample: synovial fluid, either unsorted or a sorted T cell fraction (not recorded which). This clonotype originated in a male donor with ankylosing spondylitis. The chain is built from TRBV5-1 and TRBJ2-1; no definite D call. The CDR3 is CASSQIESRNEQFF. DNA of the CDR3: TGCGCCAGCAGCCAGATAGAGTCCCGCAATGAGCAGTTCTTC.